A single TCR beta chain is shown here with its context. Its specificity is unknown. RNA, once extracted, was reverse transcribed into cDNA for use as the sequencing template. Assay: immunoSEQ multiplex PCR; the TCRdb copy retains only in-frame clones and omits some. The sample contains fewer than 150,000 clones, around 58% of which appear only once. Trimming removed 3 bases from V and 1 base from J, with 4 bases in between. The CDR3 covers 13 residues. The V gene's germline CDR1 is MNHEY and CDR2 SMNVEV (reference sequence). The data belong to a study of CD8+ T cells in alopecia areata. Findings of the study overall: Scalp repertoires also include resident alphabeta T cells from normal skin. Lesional scalp displayed greater clonality than normal scalp, most notably in alopecia totalis/universalis.

Treatment of the sample: oral pan-JAK inhibitor, 5-10 mg twice daily. Obtained from alopecia areata patients were lesional scalp punch biopsies along with peripheral blood. This clonotype originated in a human donor with alopecia areata. The starting material was CD8+ T cells sorted from blood, obtained at week 4, from a patient treated with tofacitinib. The chain joins TRBV27 to TRBJ1-5; D gene ambiguous. The CDR3 loop is CASSLKSNQPQHF. As DNA, the CDR3 is TGTGCCAGCAGTTTGAAAAGCAATCAGCCCCAGCATTTT.